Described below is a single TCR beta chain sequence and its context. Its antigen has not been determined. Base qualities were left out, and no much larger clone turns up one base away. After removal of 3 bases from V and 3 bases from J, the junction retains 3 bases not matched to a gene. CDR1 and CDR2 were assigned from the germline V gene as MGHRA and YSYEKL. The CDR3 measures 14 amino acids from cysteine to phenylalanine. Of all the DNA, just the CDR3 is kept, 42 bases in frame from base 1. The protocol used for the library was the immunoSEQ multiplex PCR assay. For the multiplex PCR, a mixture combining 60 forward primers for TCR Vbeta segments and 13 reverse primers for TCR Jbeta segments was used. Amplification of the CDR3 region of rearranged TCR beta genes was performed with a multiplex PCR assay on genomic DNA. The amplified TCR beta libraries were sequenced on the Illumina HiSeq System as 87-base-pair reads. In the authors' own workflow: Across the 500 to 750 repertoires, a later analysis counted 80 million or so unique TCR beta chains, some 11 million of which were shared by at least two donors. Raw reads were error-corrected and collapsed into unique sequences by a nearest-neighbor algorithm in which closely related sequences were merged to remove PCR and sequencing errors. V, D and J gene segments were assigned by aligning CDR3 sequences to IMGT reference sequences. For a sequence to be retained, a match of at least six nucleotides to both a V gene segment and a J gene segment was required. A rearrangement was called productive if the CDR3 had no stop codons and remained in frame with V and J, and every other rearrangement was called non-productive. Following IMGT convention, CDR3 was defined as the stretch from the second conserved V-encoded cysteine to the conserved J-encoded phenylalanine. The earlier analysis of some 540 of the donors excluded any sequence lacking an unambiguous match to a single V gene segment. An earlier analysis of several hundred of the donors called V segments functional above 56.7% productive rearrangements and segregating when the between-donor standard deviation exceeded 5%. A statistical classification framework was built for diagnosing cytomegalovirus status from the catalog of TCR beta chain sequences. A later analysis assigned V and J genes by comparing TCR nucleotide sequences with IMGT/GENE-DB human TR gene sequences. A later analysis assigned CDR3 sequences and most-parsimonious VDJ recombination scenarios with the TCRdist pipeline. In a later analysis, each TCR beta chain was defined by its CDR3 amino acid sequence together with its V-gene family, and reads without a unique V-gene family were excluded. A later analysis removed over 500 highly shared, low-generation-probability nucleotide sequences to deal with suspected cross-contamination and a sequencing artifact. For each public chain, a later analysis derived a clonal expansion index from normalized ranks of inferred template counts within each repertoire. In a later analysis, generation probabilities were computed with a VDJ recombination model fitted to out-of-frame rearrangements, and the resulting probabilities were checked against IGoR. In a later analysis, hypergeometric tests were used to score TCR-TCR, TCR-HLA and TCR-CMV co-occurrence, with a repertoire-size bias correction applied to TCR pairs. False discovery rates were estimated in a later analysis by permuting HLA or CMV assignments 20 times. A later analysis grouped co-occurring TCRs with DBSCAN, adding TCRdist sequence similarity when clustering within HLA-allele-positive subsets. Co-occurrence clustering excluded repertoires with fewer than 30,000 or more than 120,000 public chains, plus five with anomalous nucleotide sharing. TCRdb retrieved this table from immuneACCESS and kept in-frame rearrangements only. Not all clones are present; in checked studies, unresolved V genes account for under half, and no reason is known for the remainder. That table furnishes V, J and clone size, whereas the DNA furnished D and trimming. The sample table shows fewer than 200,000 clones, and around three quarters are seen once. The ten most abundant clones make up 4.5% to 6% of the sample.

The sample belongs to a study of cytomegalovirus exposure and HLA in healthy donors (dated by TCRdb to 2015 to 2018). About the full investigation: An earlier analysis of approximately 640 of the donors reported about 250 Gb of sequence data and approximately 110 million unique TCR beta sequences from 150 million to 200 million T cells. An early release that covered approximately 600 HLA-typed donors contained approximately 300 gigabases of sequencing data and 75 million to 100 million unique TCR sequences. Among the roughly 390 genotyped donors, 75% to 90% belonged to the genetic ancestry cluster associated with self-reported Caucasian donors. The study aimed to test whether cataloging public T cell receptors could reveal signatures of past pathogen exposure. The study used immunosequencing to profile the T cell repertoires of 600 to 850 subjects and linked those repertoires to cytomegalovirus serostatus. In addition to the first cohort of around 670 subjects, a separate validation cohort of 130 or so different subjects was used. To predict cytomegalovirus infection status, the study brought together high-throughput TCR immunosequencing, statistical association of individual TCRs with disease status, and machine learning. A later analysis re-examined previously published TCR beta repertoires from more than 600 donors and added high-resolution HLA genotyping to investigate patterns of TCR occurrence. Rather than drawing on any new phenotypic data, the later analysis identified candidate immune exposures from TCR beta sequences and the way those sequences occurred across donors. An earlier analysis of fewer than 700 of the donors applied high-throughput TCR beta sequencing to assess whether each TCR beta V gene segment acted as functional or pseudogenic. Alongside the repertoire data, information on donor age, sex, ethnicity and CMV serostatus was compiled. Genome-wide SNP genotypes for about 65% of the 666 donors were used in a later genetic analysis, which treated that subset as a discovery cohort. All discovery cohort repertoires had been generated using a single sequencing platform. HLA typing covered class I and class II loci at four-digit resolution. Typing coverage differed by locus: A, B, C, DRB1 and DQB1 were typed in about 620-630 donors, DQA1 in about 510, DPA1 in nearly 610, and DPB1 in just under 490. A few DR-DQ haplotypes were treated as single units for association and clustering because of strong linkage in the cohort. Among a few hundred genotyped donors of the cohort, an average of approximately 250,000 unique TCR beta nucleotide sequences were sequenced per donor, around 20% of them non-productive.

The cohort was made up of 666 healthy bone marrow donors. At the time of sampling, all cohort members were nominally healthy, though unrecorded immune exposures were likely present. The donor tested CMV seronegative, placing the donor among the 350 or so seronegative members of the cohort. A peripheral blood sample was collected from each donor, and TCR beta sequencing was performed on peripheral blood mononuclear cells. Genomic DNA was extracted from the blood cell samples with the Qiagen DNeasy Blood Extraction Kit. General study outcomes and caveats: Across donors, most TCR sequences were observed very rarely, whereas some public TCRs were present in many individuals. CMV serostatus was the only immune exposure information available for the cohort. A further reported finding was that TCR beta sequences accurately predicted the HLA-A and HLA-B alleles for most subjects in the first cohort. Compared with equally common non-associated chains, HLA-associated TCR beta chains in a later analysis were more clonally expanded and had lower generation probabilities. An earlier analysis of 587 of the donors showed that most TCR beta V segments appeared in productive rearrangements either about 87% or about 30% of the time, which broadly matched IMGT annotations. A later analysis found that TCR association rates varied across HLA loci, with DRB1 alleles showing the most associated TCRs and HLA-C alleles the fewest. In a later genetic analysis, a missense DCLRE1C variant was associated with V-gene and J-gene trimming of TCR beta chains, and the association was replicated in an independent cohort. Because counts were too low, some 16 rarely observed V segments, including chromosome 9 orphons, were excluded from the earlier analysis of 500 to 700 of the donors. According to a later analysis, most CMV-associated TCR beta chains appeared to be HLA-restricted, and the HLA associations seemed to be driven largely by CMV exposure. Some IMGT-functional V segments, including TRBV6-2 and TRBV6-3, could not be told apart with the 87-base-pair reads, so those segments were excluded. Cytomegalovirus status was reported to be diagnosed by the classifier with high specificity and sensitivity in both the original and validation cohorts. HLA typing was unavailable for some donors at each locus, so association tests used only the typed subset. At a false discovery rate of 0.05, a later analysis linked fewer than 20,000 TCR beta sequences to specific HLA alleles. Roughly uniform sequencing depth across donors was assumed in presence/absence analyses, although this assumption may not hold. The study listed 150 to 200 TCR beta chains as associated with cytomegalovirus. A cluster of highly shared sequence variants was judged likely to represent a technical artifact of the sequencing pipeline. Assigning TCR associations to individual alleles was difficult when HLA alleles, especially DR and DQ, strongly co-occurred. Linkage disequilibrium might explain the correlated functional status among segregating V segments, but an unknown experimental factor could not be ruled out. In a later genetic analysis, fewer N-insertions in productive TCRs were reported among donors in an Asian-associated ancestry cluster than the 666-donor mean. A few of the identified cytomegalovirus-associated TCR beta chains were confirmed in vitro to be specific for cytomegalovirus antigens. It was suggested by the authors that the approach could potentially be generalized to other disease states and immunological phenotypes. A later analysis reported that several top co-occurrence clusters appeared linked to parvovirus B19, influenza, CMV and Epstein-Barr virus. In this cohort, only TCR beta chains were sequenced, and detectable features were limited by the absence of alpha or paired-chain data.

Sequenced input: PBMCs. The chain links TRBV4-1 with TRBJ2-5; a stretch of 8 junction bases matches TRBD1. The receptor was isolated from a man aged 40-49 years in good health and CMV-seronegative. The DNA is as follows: TGCGCCAGCAGCCATGGACAGGGAAAAGAGACCCAGTACTTC. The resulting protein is CASSHGQGKETQYF.